Following are 7 T cell receptor beta chains from one sample sequenced in a study of T-cell reconstitution after alpha-beta-depleted transplantation in children. Using unique molecular identifiers, the investigators prepared the TCRbeta library. One entry per CDR3 protein results from TCRdb running MiXCR on the PCR reads. The sample shows 670,000 or so distinct CDR3 sequences, around 13% of them seen only once. The sample consisted of PBMCs, taken before TCRalphabeta/CD19-depleted stem cell transplant. These receptors originate from a girl aged 2 to 9 with congenital amegakaryocytic thrombocytopenia, due to receive a stem cell transplant.

This clonotype has at least ten counts. The V call is TRBV12-3 or TRBV12-4, the J call TRBJ2-2; D is undetermined. V was cut by 3 bases and J by 6 bases, with 8 bases left in between. The CDR3 totals 13 residues. CDR3 sequence reads: CASSFGVAGELFF. The CDR3 nucleotides are TGTGCCAGCAGTTTTGGGGTCGCCGGGGAGCTGTTTTTT.

This clonotype was recorded a few times. The J gene is TRBJ1-5, the V gene TRBV7-8; D remains ambiguous. The germline V and J ends were trimmed by 3 bases and 7 bases, with 16 bases remaining between them. In germline, CDR1 is SGHVS, CDR2 FQNEAQ. The CDR3 consists of 15 residues. The CDR3 nucleotides read TGTGCCAGCAGCTTCGGGATCGGGGTCGGGCAGCCCCAGCATTTT. Its translation: CASSFGIGVGQPQHF.

This clonotype was seen only a few times. The V and J genes are TRBV6-5 and TRBJ1-5; TRBD1 matches at 7 bases. CDR3 size: 16 residues. Germline lookup yields CDR1 MNHEY and CDR2 SVGAGI. Trimming took 0 bases from V and 2 from J; bases not matched to a gene: 4. In DNA, the CDR3 is TGTGCCAGCAGTTACTCGAGCGGACAGGGCAATCAGCCCCAGCATTTT. Encoded protein: CASSYSSGQGNQPQHF.

The rearrangement joins TRBV12-3 or TRBV12-4 to TRBJ1-5; 9 positions match TRBD1. This CDR3 is built from 13 residues. V lost 4 bases to trimming and J lost 9 bases; unmatched junction nucleotides: 4. The CDR3 coding sequence is TGTGCCAGCAGTTCGGGACAGGGACGGCCCCAGCATTTT. Encoded protein: CASSSGQGRPQHF.

This clonotype was found many times. This chain connects TRBV29-1 to TRBJ2-7; D is undetermined. Germline loops: CDR1 SQVTM, CDR2 ANQGSEA. The CDR3 extends over 12 amino acids. V lost 6 bases to trimming and J lost 3 bases, with 12 bases between them. This CDR3 is CSVASDNYEQYF. CDR3 sequence (DNA): TGCAGCGTCGCATCAGACAACTACGAGCAGTACTTC.

The chain links TRBV7-3 to TRBJ2-7; tentatively, D is TRBD1 or TRBD2 (5 bases each). This CDR3 contains 15 residues. V gave up 3 bases and J gave up 0 bases, with 12 bases separating them. Germline lookup yields CDR1 SGHTA and CDR2 FQGTGA. In nucleotides, the CDR3 is TGTGCCAGCAGCTTGGGACCAGCAAGCTCCTACGAGCAGTACTTC. Translation: CASSLGPASSYEQYF.

This clonotype was seen more than once but under ten times. The rearrangement links TRBV11-3 to TRBJ2-2, with D unclear. V gave up 3 bases and J gave up 6 bases, with 8 bases separating them. CDR3 length: 13 amino acids. CDR1 SGHNT and CDR2 YENEEA come from the germline V gene. CDR3 nucleotides: TGTGCCAGCAGCTTGAGACCGTCCGGGGAGCTGTTTTTT. This codes for CASSLRPSGELFF.